This T cell receptor beta chain stems from a study of blood T cell repertoires in COVID-19. Study in general: COVID-19 samples, acute and convalescent, were from the United States, Italy and Spain. PBMCs, B-cell-depleted T cells, or T cells provided the cDNA or gDNA that made up the material.

Original processing methods: Researchers report that nucleated cell counts were estimated from reference gene primer amplification. Sequencing was performed with immunoSEQ multiplex PCR; in TCRdb, only in-frame clones are kept and a portion is missing. That table gives V, J and clone size, and the DNA gave D and trimming. The table shows 200,000 to 250,000 clones, with 88% occurring only once. The CDR3 has 14 amino acids. The germline CDR1 and CDR2 sequences are GTSNPN and SVGIG (reference sequence). V lost 2 bases to trimming and J lost 4 bases, with 9 bases between them. The TCR originated in a woman aged 55 to 70 with acute or convalescent COVID-19. The source material was peripheral blood. This chain joins TRBV30 and TRBJ1-6; D remains unclear. CDR3 region: CAWSTRGYNSPLHF. The CDR3 region has the DNA TGTGCCTGGAGTACACGCGGGTATAATTCACCCCTCCACTTT.